The sequence of this TCR beta chain was determined in a study of Tregs in tolerant kidney transplant recipients. Sequencing was performed with immunoSEQ multiplex PCR; in TCRdb, only in-frame clones are kept and a portion is missing. The sample lists 55,000 to 80,000 clones; roughly 98% were seen once. The CDR3 is made up of 14 amino acids. V was clipped by 0 bases and J by 7 bases, with 10 bases between them. CDR1 is SNHLY and CDR2 is FYNNEI in the germline V gene. The TCR originated in a human donor who received a combined kidney and bone marrow transplant. The chain links TRBV2 to TRBJ1-5; D not resolved. Specimen: Tregs from blood, collected before the transplant. The CDR3 here is CASSEALRLQPQHF. The CDR3 bases are TGTGCCAGCAGTGAAGCGCTTCGGTTACAGCCCCAGCATTTT.